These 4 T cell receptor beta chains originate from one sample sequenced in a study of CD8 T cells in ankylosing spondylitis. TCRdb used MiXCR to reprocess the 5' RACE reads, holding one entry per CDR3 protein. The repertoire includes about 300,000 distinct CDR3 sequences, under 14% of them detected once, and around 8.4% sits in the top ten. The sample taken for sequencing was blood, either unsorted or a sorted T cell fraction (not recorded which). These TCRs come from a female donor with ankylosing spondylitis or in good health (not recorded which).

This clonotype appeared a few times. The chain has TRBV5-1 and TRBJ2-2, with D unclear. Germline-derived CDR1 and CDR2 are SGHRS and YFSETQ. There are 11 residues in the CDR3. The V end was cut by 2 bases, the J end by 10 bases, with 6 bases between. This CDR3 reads CASSFREELFF. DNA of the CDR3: TGCGCCAGCAGCTTTCGAGAGGAGCTGTTTTTT.

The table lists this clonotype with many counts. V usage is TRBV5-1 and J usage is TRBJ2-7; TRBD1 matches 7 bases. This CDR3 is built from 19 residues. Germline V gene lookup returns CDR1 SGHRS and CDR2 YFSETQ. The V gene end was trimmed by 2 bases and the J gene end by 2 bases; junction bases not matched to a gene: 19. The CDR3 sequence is CASSFRPPTDRAHPYEQYF. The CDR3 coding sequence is TGCGCCAGCAGCTTCCGCCCCCCGACTGACAGGGCTCATCCCTACGAGCAGTACTTC.

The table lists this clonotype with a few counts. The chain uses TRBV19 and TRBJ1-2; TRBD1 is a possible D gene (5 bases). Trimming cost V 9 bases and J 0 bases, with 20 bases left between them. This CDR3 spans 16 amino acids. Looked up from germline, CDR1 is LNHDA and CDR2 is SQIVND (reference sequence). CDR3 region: CASGAYAEEANYGYTF. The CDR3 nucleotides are TGTGCCAGCGGGGCGTACGCTGAAGAAGCTAACTATGGCTACACCTTC.

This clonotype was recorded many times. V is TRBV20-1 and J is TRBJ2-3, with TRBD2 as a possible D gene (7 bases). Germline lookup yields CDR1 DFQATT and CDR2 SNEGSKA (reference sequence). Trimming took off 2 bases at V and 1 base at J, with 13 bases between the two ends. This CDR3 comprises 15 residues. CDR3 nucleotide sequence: TGCAGTGCTAGAACCCCGCGGGGGCGCACAGATACGCAGTATTTT. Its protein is CSARTPRGRTDTQYF.